This T cell receptor beta chain came from a study of Graves' ophthalmopathy and Graves' hyperthyroidism. Diagnostic conclusions were grounded in clinical symptoms, serum thyroxine, TRAb, thyroid ultrasound and orbital computed tomography. The germline gives CDR1 MNHEY, CDR2 SVGEGT. Trimming stripped 2 bases from V and 0 bases from J, with 11 bases between. The CDR3 has 15 amino acids. RNA transcripts were the source from which TCR beta CDR3 regions were amplified. The workflow started with a first-round RT-PCR run with HTBI primers and then moved on to a second-round multiplex PCR. One entry per CDR3 protein results from TCRdb running MiXCR on the multiplex PCR reads. Of 200,000 to 250,000 distinct CDR3 sequences in the sample, under 25% were seen once.

The gene calls are TRBV6-2 or TRBV6-3 and TRBJ2-7; D might be TRBD1 or TRBD2, each matching 6 bases. Sequencing was performed on peripheral blood. The sequence was obtained from a woman between 50 and 59 years old with Graves' ophthalmopathy. Written as DNA, the CDR3 is TGTGCCAGCAGTTACCGGGGGCTTAGCTCCTACGAGCAGTACTTC. Translating it yields CASSYRGLSSYEQYF.